These T cell receptor beta chains were read from a single sample in a study of blood T cell repertoires in COVID-19. The assay was immunoSEQ multiplex PCR, and TCRdb's table has in-frame clones only and misses some. Of around 300,000 clones listed, about nine tenths are singletons. Source material: peripheral blood. All receptors derive from a woman aged 40 to 55 who had recovered from COVID-19. Both conserved end residues are part of each CDR3. The D gene is left open where the match is weak. A row's size may be missing; if present it is once, few, many or a size class.

J	D	V	size	DNA	CDR3
TRBJ2-6	TRBD1	TRBV19	-	TGTGCCAGTAGTAATACAGGGGGCGCTGGGGCCAACGTCCTGACTTTC	CASSNTGGAGANVLTF
TRBJ2-1	TRBD2	TRBV19	-	TGTGCCAGTAGTGTTAGCGGGAGTACGTACAATGAGCAGTTCTTC	CASSVSGSTYNEQFF
TRBJ2-1	-	TRBV19	-	TGTGCCAGTAGTATCAGGGGACGGGATGAGCAGTTCTTC	CASSIRGRDEQFF
TRBJ2-3	-	TRBV2	-	TGTGCCACCCTAGATACGCAGTATTTT	CATLDTQYF
TRBJ2-3	-	TRBV5-1	-	TGCGCCAGCAGCCTACGCGGGTCTAGCACAGATACGCAGTATTTT	CASSLRGSSTDTQYF
TRBJ2-1	TRBD1	TRBV5-1	-	TGCGCCAGCAGCTTGGAAGGGGGCATGGAAAATGAGCAGTTCTTC	CASSLEGGMENEQFF
TRBJ2-5	-	TRBV19	few	TGTGCCAGTAGTGAAAGACTAGGAGAGACCCAGTACTTC	CASSERLGETQYF
TRBJ2-7	TRBD1	TRBV19	-	TGTGCCAGTAGTTTGGCAGGGGGCGGCGAGCAGTACTTC	CASSLAGGGEQYF
TRBJ2-2	TRBD2	TRBV27	once	TGTGCCAGCCCCGGGGGGGGGACGAACACCGGGGAGCTGTTTTTT	CASPGGGTNTGELFF
TRBJ2-7	-	TRBV5-1	-	TGCGCCAGCAGCTTGCCGGGGGTTACCTACGAGCAGTACTTC	CASSLPGVTYEQYF
TRBJ2-1	-	TRBV10-1	few	TGCGCCAGCAGGACCCCACTTCTCAGGGGAGAGGCCTACAATGAGCAGTTCTTC	CASRTPLLRGEAYNEQFF
TRBJ2-7	TRBD2	TRBV7-9	-	TGTGCCAGCAGCTCCGACCGGGGGGCCTACGAGCAGTACTTC	CASSSDRGAYEQYF
TRBJ2-3	-	TRBV9	few	TGTGCCAGCAGCCTGAACGGACTGGGAGGCACAGATACGCAGTATTTT	CASSLNGLGGTDTQYF
TRBJ2-5	TRBD1	TRBV28	-	TGTGCCAGCACAGGGGGCGGGGAGACCCAGTACTTC	CASTGGGETQYF
TRBJ2-2	-	TRBV3-1/TRBV3-2	-	TGTGCCAGCAGCCAAGCACCAGGAGGTACCGGGGAGCTGTTTTTT	CASSQAPGGTGELFF
TRBJ1-5	-	TRBV12-3/TRBV12-4	-	TGTGCCAGCAGCACAGGGTCTCGCCAGCCCCAGCATTTT	CASSTGSRQPQHF
TRBJ2-1	TRBD1	TRBV29-1	-	TGCAGCGTTGGGACAGGGGGTAGCAATGAGCAGTTCTTC	CSVGTGGSNEQFF
TRBJ2-7	TRBD2	TRBV27	-	TGTGCCAGCAGTTCCCCCTGGGCAGCGGGAAACTACGAGCAGTACTTC	CASSSPWAAGNYEQYF
TRBJ1-4	-	TRBV11-2	-	TGTGCCAGCAGCTTCCAGACTACAACTAATGAAAAACTGTTTTTT	CASSFQTTTNEKLFF
TRBJ1-3	-	TRBV7-2	-	TGTGCCAGCAGCGTCGAGGCCGGGTCTGGAAACACCATATATTTT	CASSVEAGSGNTIYF
TRBJ2-2	-	TRBV1	-	TGCACCAGCAGCCAAGATTTGGGACTTCCGAACACCGGGGAGCTGTTTTTT	CTSSQDLGLPNTGELFF
TRBJ2-1	TRBD2	TRBV24-1	-	TGTGCCACCGGCAGTGGGCGGGAGGGGCAGTTCTTC	CATGSGREGQFF
TRBJ2-1	TRBD2	TRBV27	-	TGTGCCAGCAGCCGGACTAGCTTGGGCAATGAGCAGTTCTTC	CASSRTSLGNEQFF
TRBJ1-5	-	TRBV19	-	TGTGCCAGTAGCACCGTGGGCCAAAGCAATCAGCCCCAGCATTTT	CASSTVGQSNQPQHF
TRBJ1-1	-	TRBV12-3/TRBV12-4	-	TGTGCCAGCAGCGAGCAGGGGAACACTGAAGCTTTCTTT	CASSEQGNTEAFF
TRBJ2-1	TRBD1	TRBV27	once	TGTGCCAGCAAGGGGGCCAGCTCCTACAATGAGCAGTTCTTC	CASKGASSYNEQFF
TRBJ2-3	-	TRBV3-1/TRBV3-2	-	TGTGCCAGCAGCAACCGGGACACTATCACAGATACGCAGTATTTT	CASSNRDTITDTQYF
TRBJ2-7	TRBD2	TRBV19	once	TGTGCCAGTAGTCCGGGGGGACTCTACGAGCAGTACTTC	CASSPGGLYEQYF
TRBJ2-3	-	TRBV6-1	-	TGTGCCAGCAGTGAGGCCGGGGCGGGGATCACAGATACGCAGTATTTT	CASSEAGAGITDTQYF
TRBJ2-1	TRBD2	TRBV7-3	-	TGTGCCAGCAGCTTTGGGGCGGGAGATAATGAGCAGTTCTTC	CASSFGAGDNEQFF
TRBJ2-5	-	TRBV11-2	-	TGTGCCAGCAGCTTAATACTAGAACAAGAGACCCAGTACTTC	CASSLILEQETQYF
TRBJ2-7	TRBD1	TRBV28	-	TGTGCCAGCAGTGCCGGGACAGGGGTGGGTGAGCAGTACTTC	CASSAGTGVGEQYF
TRBJ1-2	TRBD1	TRBV27	-	TGTGCCAGCAGTTTATCGGTGGGGACAGCAAGCTATGGCTACACCTTC	CASSLSVGTASYGYTF
TRBJ2-2	TRBD2	TRBV27	-	TGTGCCAGCAGTTCCGGGACTAGTTACACCGGGGAGCTGTTTTTT	CASSSGTSYTGELFF
TRBJ1-4	-	TRBV30	once	TGTGCCTGGAGTAGGGCTGGAGGTTTTAATGAAAAACTGTTTTTT	CAWSRAGGFNEKLFF
TRBJ2-3	TRBD2	TRBV7-2	few	TGTGCCAGCAGCTCCCAGGGACTAGTAACAGATACGCAGTATTTT	CASSSQGLVTDTQYF
TRBJ2-1	-	TRBV5-1	-	TGCGCCAGCAGCCCGGCGGGTAATTACAATGAGCAGTTCTTC	CASSPAGNYNEQFF
TRBJ2-7	-	TRBV7-8	many	TGTGCCAGCAGCCCAAGCGGGACAGGATCCTACGAGCAGTACTTC	CASSPSGTGSYEQYF
TRBJ2-1	-	TRBV9	-	TGTGCCAGCAGCGTAGCAGGGGTAGCGGGTGATGAGCAGTTCTTC	CASSVAGVAGDEQFF
TRBJ1-5	-	TRBV12-5	-	TGTGCTAGTGGGCCGCGGGACGGTGGGGATCAGCCCCAGCATTTT	CASGPRDGGDQPQHF
TRBJ1-2	TRBD1	TRBV28	-	TGTGCCAGCAGTTTGCAGGACAGGGGCTATGGCTACACCTTC	CASSLQDRGYGYTF
TRBJ1-3	TRBD1	TRBV2	once	TGTGCCAGCAGCCGTACAGGGGACTCTGGAAACACCATATATTTT	CASSRTGDSGNTIYF
TRBJ2-3	-	TRBV28	-	TGTGCCAGCAGTCTCCGGACAGATACGCAGTATTTT	CASSLRTDTQYF
TRBJ2-1	-	TRBV28	-	TGTGCCAGCAGTTTTCTCCCTACCAGGACAGACACTACCCACAATGAGCAGTTCTTC	CASSFLPTRTDTTHNEQFF
TRBJ1-5	-	TRBV3-1/TRBV3-2	-	TGTGCCAGCAGCCAGGGCCCGTTTCAGCCCCAGCATTTT	CASSQGPFQPQHF
TRBJ2-4	-	TRBV18	-	TGTGCCAGCTCACCCAGCAGGGATAAAAACATTCAGTACTTC	CASSPSRDKNIQYF
TRBJ2-1	-	TRBV7-6	-	TGTGCCAGCAGCTTAGGGAGGGGTCCCTACAATGAGCAGTTCTTC	CASSLGRGPYNEQFF
TRBJ2-1	TRBD2	TRBV27	-	TGTGCCAGCAGGACTAGCGGGGGAGACAATGAGCAGTTCTTC	CASRTSGGDNEQFF
TRBJ2-1	-	TRBV2	-	TGTGCCAGCATCAGGACGGGAGAAATTATGGATGAGCAGTTCTTC	CASIRTGEIMDEQFF
TRBJ2-7	TRBD2	TRBV18	-	TGTGCCAGCTCACCCGGGACTAGCGGGTCCTACGAGCAGTACTTC	CASSPGTSGSYEQYF
TRBJ2-1	TRBD2	TRBV5-1	few	TGCGCCAGCAGCCCTATAGCGGGAGATGCCTACAATGAGCAGTTCTTC	CASSPIAGDAYNEQFF
TRBJ1-1	TRBD1	TRBV27	-	TGTGCCAGCAGCCTTACCGGGACAGGGGTTACTGAAGCTTTCTTT	CASSLTGTGVTEAFF
TRBJ1-4	-	TRBV10-2	-	TGCGCCAGCAGTGAGGTGGGGGCGAGGGAGGAAAAACTGTTTTTT	CASSEVGAREEKLFF
TRBJ1-6	-	TRBV27	few	TGTGCCAGCAGTTTATCCCCGGTTCCGGGTAATTCACCCCTCCACTTT	CASSLSPVPGNSPLHF